This is a list of T cell receptor beta chains from one sample in a study of CD8+ T cells in alopecia areata. TCRdb's table, derived via immunoSEQ multiplex PCR, lists solely in-frame clones and lacks some. The profile shows 110,000 to 150,000 clones, roughly 54% of them singletons. The input for sequencing was CD8+ T cells sorted from blood, taken at week 4, from a patient treated with tofacitinib. The receptors stem from a human donor with alopecia areata. CDR3s include the opening cysteine and the closing phenylalanine or tryptophan. Each record gives: J gene, D gene, clone size, V gene, CDR3 protein, CDR3 DNA. D genes are given only for firm matches. Only part of the rows carry a size: once, few, many, or a class if the clone is expanded.

TRBJ2-7 - - TRBV5-1 CASSLPTASYEQYF TGCGCCAGCAGCTTGCCTACAGCCTCCTACGAGCAGTACTTC
TRBJ1-2 - - TRBV27 CASSFEGNYGYTF TGTGCCAGCAGTTTTGAAGGGAACTATGGCTACACCTTC
TRBJ2-2 TRBD1 - TRBV30 CAWRDRGTGELFF TGTGCCTGGAGAGACAGGGGTACCGGGGAGCTGTTTTTT
TRBJ1-4 TRBD1 once TRBV10-3 CAISRGQATNEKLFF TGTGCCATCAGTCGGGGACAGGCAACTAATGAAAAACTGTTTTTT
TRBJ1-4 - - TRBV5-4 CASSLDSDEKLFF TGTGCCAGCAGCTTGGACTCGGATGAAAAACTGTTTTTT
TRBJ2-7 - - TRBV7-6 CASSLGGTTYEQYF TGTGCCAGCAGCTTAGGCGGGACGACCTACGAGCAGTACTTC
TRBJ2-6 TRBD2 many TRBV4-2 CASSQAGGSSGANVLTF TGTGCCAGCAGCCAAGCGGGGGGGAGCTCTGGGGCCAACGTCCTGACTTTC
TRBJ2-1 - - TRBV9 CASSVGGGRANEQFF TGTGCCAGCAGCGTAGGGGGCGGGCGGGCAAATGAGCAGTTCTTC
TRBJ2-3 TRBD1 - TRBV13 CASSENRGQRDF TGTGCCAGCAGCGAAAACAGGGGGCAAAGGGATTTT
TRBJ1-1 - few TRBV9 CASSVDTYTEAFF TGTGCCAGCAGCGTAGACACCTACACTGAAGCTTTCTTT
TRBJ2-6 - - TRBV19 CASSSADSGANVLTF TGTGCCAGTAGTTCGGCGGACTCTGGGGCCAACGTCCTGACTTTC
TRBJ1-1 - - TRBV5-4 CASLAEMNTEAFF TGTGCCAGCCTGGCGGAGATGAACACTGAAGCTTTCTTT
TRBJ1-5 TRBD1 - TRBV5-6 CASRSGTGNQPQHF TGTGCCAGCAGATCCGGGACAGGTAATCAGCCCCAGCATTTT
TRBJ2-2 - - TRBV7-8 CASSTEWGTNTGELFF TGTGCCAGCAGCACTGAATGGGGGACGAACACCGGGGAGCTGTTTTTT
TRBJ2-7 - few TRBV7-9 CASNRQDSSYEQYF TGTGCCAGCAACCGACAGGATAGCTCCTACGAGCAGTACTTC
TRBJ1-2 TRBD1 - TRBV27 CASRFTGGAGGYTF TGTGCCAGCAGATTCACAGGGGGCGCGGGTGGCTACACCTTC
TRBJ2-6 - medium-sized TRBV7-2 CASRDLSGANVLTF TGTGCCAGCAGAGACTTATCTGGGGCCAACGTCCTGACTTTC
TRBJ2-5 - few TRBV6-5 CASSPYSQETQYF TGTGCCAGCAGTCCCTACAGCCAAGAGACCCAGTACTTC
TRBJ2-5 TRBD2 few TRBV5-6 CASSFGTSGVQETQYF TGTGCCAGCAGCTTCGGGACTAGCGGGGTGCAAGAGACCCAGTACTTC
TRBJ2-1 TRBD2 - TRBV27 CASWGRGGRSNNEQFF TGTGCCAGCTGGGGGCGGGGGGGCCGCAGCAACAATGAGCAGTTCTTC
TRBJ2-5 - - TRBV27 CASSPLGGRETQYF TGTGCCAGCAGCCCCTTGGGGGGCCGGGAGACCCAGTACTTC
TRBJ2-5 TRBD2 - TRBV30 CAWEEGPSGGSQETQYF TGTGCCTGGGAAGAAGGTCCCAGCGGGGGGTCACAAGAGACCCAGTACTTC